This TCR beta chain was captured by sequencing in a study of blood T cell repertoires in COVID-19. Profiling relied on immunoSEQ multiplex PCR, and the TCRdb table lists in-frame clones only, not all of them. The sample gives around 200,000 clones, approximately 90% of which show up once; 5.9% is in the top ten. This clonotype originated in a man older than 75 with acute or convalescent COVID-19. The sample comprised peripheral blood.

The CDR3 DNA follows: TGTGCCAGCATCGCGGGTAGGAACACTGAAGCTTTCTTT. Protein: CASIAGRNTEAFF. The chain couples TRBV6-6 to TRBJ1-1; no reliable D call. From germline, CDR1 is MNHNY and CDR2 SVGAGI (reference sequence). The V end lost 7 bases, the J end lost 1 base, and 10 bases lay between the germline ends. The CDR3 covers 13 residues.